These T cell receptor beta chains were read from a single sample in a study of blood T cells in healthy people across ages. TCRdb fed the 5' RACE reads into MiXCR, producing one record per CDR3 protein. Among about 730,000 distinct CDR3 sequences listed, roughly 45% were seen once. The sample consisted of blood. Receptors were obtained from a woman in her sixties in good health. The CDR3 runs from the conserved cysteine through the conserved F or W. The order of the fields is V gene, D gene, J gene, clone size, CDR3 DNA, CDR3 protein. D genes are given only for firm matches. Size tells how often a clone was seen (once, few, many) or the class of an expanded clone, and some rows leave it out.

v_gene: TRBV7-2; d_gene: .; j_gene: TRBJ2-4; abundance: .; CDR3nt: TGTGCCAGCAGCTTAGCGCCCAGGGGTGTCAAAAACATTCAGTACTTC; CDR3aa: CASSLAPRGVKNIQYF
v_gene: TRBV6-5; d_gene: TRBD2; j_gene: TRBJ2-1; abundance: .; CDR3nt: TGTGCCAGCAGGAGGGGAAGCGGGGGGGTTCCCAATGAGCAGTTCTTC; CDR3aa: CASRRGSGGVPNEQFF
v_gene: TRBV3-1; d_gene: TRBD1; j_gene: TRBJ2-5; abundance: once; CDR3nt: TGTGCCAGCAGCCCTGAGACAGGGTTAGAGACCCAGTACTTC; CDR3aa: CASSPETGLETQYF
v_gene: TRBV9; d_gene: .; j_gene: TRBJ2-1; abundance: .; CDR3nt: TGTGCCAGCAGCGTAAGGGAGACTAACATCTACAATGAGCAGTTCTTC; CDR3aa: CASSVRETNIYNEQFF
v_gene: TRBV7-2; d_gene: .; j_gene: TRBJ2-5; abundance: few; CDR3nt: TGTGCCAGCAGCCCCCCACAGGGTTCCAAAGAGACCCAGTACTTC; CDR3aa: CASSPPQGSKETQYF
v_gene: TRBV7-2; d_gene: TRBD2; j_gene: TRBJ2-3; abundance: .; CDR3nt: TGTGCCAGCAGCCTCACTCGACTAGCCACAGATACGCAGTATTTT; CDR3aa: CASSLTRLATDTQYF
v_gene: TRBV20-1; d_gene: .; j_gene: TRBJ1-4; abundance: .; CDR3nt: TGCAGTGCCCGCCCATTGGGGGTCGCTAATGAAAAACTGTTTTTT; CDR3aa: CSARPLGVANEKLFF
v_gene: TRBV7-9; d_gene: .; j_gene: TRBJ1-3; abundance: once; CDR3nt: TGTGCCAGCAGCTTCCCCCTCCGTGGAAACACCATATATTTC; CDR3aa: CASSFPLRGNTIYF
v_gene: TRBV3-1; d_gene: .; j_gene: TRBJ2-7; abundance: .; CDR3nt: TGTGCCAGCCTTTCCGGCGGGGACTCCTACGAGCAGTACTTC; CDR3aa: CASLSGGDSYEQYF
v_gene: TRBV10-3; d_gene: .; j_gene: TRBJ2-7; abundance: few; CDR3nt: TGTGCCATCAGTGGAGGAGAGTACGAGCAGTACTTC; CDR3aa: CAISGGEYEQYF
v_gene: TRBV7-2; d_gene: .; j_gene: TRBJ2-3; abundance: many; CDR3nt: TGTGCCAGCAGCTCTAGGGGGCAGCGGGGTAGCACAGATACGCAGTATTTT; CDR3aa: CASSSRGQRGSTDTQYF
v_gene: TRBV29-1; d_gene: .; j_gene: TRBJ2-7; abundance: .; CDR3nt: TGCAGCGTTGATATAGGGGGCTACGAGCAGTACTTC; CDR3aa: CSVDIGGYEQYF
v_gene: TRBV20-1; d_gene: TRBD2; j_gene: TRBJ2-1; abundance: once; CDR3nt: TGCAGTGCTAGTCCAAATAGCGGGGCCCAGTTCTTC; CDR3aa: CSASPNSGAQFF
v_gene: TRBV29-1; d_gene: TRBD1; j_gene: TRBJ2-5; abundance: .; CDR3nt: TGCAGCGTCCGGACAGGGGGTGAGACCCAGTACTTC; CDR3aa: CSVRTGGETQYF
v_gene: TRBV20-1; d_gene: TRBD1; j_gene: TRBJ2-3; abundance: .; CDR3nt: TGCAGTGCTATAGCAGGGGGCAGATATAGGGATACGCAGTATTTT; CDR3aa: CSAIAGGRYRDTQYF
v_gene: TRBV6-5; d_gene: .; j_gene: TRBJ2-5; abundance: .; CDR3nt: TGTGCCGGCAGTTCCCCGGACACCCAAGAGACCCAGTACTTC; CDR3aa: CAGSSPDTQETQYF
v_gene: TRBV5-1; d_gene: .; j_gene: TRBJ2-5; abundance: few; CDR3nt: TGCGCCAGCAGCTCCTTCGGACGGTTATGGTGGACCCAGTACTTC; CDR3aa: CASSSFGRLWWTQYF
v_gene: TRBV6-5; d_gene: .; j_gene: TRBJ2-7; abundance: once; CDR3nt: TGTGCCAGCAGTTACGCCAGGGACAACTACGAGCAGTACTTC; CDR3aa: CASSYARDNYEQYF
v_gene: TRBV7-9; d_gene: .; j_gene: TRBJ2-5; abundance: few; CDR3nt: TGTGCCAGCAGCCAATGGGTGGGACGCCAAGAGACCCAGTACTTC; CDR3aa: CASSQWVGRQETQYF
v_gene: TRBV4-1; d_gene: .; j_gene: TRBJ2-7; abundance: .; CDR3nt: TGCGCCAGCAGCCGGAATTTACAAGTGGGAAAGGCCTACGAGCAGTACTTC; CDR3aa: CASSRNLQVGKAYEQYF
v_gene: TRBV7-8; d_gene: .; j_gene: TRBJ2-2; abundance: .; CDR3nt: TGTGCCAGCAGCTTTCGCAACTCCGGGGAGCTGTTTTTT; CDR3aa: CASSFRNSGELFF
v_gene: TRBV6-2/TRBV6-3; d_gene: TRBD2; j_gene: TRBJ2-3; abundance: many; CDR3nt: TGTGCCAGCAGTCACAGCGGGACCGGAGATACGCAGTATTTT; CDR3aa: CASSHSGTGDTQYF
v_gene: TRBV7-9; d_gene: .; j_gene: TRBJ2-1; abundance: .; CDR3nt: TGTGCCAGCACGGATAGCGGCTTCTACAATGAGCAGTTCTTC; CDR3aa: CASTDSGFYNEQFF
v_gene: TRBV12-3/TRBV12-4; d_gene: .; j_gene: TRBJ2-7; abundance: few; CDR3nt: TGTGCCAGCACCCCAACAGGGAGCCCCCATTACGAGCAGTACTTC; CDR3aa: CASTPTGSPHYEQYF
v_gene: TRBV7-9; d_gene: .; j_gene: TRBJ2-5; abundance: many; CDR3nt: TGTGCCAGCAGCTTGTTCGTGGCAGGGTCAGAGACCCAGTACTTC; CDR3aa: CASSLFVAGSETQYF
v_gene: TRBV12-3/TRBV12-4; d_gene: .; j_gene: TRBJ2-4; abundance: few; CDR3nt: TGTGCCAGCAGTTCGGGACGGGTGGGAGCCAAAAACATTCAGTACTTC; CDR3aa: CASSSGRVGAKNIQYF
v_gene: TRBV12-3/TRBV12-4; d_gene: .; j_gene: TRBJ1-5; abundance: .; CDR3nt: TGTGCCAGCAGCCTGAAGGGGTATTCTAGCAATCAGCCCCAGCATTTT; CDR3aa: CASSLKGYSSNQPQHF
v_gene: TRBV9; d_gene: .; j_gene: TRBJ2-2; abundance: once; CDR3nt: TGTGCCAGCAGCGTTCTAGGAGGGGGGCGAAACACCGGGGAGCTGTTTTTT; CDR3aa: CASSVLGGGRNTGELFF
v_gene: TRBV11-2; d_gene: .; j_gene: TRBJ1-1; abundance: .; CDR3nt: TGTGCCAGCAGCTTAGCTTCCAGGGAGTGGAACACTGAAGCTTTCTTT; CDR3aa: CASSLASREWNTEAFF
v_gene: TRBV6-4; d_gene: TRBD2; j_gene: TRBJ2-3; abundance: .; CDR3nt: TGTGCCAGCAGTGAAGGGACTATAAGCACAGATACGCAGTATTTT; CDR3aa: CASSEGTISTDTQYF
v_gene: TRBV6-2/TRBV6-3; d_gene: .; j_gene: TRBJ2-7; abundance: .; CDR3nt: TGTGCCAGCAGTTCGGGGCCACCCAGAGACCACGAGCAGTACTTC; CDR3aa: CASSSGPPRDHEQYF
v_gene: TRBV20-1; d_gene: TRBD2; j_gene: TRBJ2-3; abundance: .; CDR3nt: TGCAGTACAACACGGGGGGGTCCCACAGATACGCAGTATTTT; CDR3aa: CSTTRGGPTDTQYF
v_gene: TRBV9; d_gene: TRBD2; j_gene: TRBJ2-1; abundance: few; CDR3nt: TGTGCCAGCAGCGTAGTAGGGACTAGCGGGGAAGAGCAGTTCTTC; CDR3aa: CASSVVGTSGEEQFF
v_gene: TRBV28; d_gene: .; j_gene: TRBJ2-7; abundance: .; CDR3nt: TGTGCCAGCAGTTCGCAGGGGACCTACGAGCAGTACTTC; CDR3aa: CASSSQGTYEQYF
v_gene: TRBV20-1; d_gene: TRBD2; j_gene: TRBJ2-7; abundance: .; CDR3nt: TGCAGTGCTAGAGATCCCCCCAGCGGGAGCTACAATGAGCAGTACTTC; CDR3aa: CSARDPPSGSYNEQYF
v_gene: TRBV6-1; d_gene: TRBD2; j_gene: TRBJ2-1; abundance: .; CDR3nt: TGTGCCAGCAGTGAAACATGGGGTGGGACTAGTTTCAATGAGCAGTTCTTC; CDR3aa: CASSETWGGTSFNEQFF
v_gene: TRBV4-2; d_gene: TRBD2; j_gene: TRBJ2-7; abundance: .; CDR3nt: TGTGCTAGCAACCAAGCTGTCGGGAGGAGTACCTACGAGCAGTACTTC; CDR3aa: CASNQAVGRSTYEQYF
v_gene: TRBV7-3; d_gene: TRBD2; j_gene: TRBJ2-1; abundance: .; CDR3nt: TGTGCCAGCAGCCGTAACGGACTAGCGGGGGGAGGCCCTAAATACAATGAGCAGTTCTTC; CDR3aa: CASSRNGLAGGGPKYNEQFF
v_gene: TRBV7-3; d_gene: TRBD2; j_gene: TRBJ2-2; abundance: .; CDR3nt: TGTGCCAGCAGCTTATACGGGACTAGCACCGGGGAGCTGTTTTTT; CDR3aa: CASSLYGTSTGELFF
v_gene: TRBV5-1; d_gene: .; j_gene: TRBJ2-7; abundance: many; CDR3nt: TGCGCCAGCAGCTTGGCCCACCAGTCCGAGCAGTACTTC; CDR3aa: CASSLAHQSEQYF